This T cell receptor (beta chain) was found in a study of blood T cell repertoires in COVID-19. Whole-study context: Donors in the United States, Italy and Spain gave samples during acute or convalescent COVID-19. Nucleic acid was either cDNA or gDNA, and it came from T cells, B-cell-depleted T cells, or PBMCs.

The ends were cut back, 5 bases at V and 1 base at J, with 12 bases in the middle. The CDR3 loop spans 15 amino acids. The V gene's germline CDR1 is MNHEY and CDR2 SVGEGT. Methods used by the authors: Counts of nucleated cells, estimated from reference gene primer amplification, were obtained. TCRdb's table, derived via immunoSEQ multiplex PCR, lists solely in-frame clones and lacks some. V, J and clone size reflect that table, while D and trimming were determined from the DNA. Found here are some 200,000 clones, less than 90% of them singletons; the top ten hold 5% to 6.5%. The sequencing sample was made of peripheral blood. V usage is TRBV6-2 or TRBV6-3 and J usage is TRBJ1-5; D possibly corresponds to TRBD1 (5 bases). This TCR was recovered from a woman aged 55-75 years who had recovered from COVID-19. This CDR3 reads CASSPGGPSNQPQHF. Here the CDR3 DNA reads TGTGCCAGCAGTCCGGGGGGACCGAGCAATCAGCCCCAGCATTTT.